This TCR beta chain comes out of a study of T cells after yellow fever vaccination. Germline trimming cut 0 bases from V and 14 bases from J; bases unmatched to any gene: 16. From germline, CDR1 is SGHAT and CDR2 FQNNGV. This CDR3 spans 17 amino acids. TCRdb analysed the 5' RACE reads with MiXCR anew, one entry per CDR3 protein. The table includes hundreds of thousands of distinct CDR3 sequences, around 12% detected once. J is TRBJ2-1 and V is TRBV11-2; 10 nucleotides align to TRBD2. Here the sequenced sample was PBMCs, taken on the day of the yellow fever booster vaccination. This receptor was obtained from a man aged 30 to 39 who received the YFV17D yellow fever vaccine. CDR3 DNA sequence: TGTGCCAGCAGCTTAGAGTCGGCGGGACTAGCGACTGGAGTAAAGTTCTTC. Translation: CASSLESAGLATGVKFF.